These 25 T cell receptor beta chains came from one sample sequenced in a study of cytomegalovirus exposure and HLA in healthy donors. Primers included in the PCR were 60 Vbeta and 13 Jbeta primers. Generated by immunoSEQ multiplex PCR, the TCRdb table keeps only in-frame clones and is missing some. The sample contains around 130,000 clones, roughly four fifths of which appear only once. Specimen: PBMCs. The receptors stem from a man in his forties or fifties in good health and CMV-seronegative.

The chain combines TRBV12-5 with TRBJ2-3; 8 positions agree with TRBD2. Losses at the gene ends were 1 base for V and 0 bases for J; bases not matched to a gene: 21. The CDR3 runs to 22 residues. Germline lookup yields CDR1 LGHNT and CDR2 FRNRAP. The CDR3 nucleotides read TGTGCTAGTGGTTTGGAACCGGGTGGTAGCGGGGTCTGGAGTGAGAGCACAGATACGCAGTATTTT. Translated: CASGLEPGGSGVWSESTDTQYF.

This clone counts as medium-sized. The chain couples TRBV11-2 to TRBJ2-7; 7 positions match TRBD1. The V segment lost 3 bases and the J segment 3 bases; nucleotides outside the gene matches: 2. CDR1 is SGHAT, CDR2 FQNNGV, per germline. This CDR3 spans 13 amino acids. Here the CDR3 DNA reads TGTGCCAGCAGCTTCTACAGGGGCTACGAGCAGTACTTC. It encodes CASSFYRGYEQYF.

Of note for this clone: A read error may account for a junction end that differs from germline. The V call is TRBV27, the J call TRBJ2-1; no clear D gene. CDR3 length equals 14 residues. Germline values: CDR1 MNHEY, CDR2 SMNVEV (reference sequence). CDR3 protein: CATAVQSSYNQQFF. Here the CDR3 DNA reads TGTGCCACCGCGGTGCAAAGCTCCTACAATCAGCAGTTCTTC.

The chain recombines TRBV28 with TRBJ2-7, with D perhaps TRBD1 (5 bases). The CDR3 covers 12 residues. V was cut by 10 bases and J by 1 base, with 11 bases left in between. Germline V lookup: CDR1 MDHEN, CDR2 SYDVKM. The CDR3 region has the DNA TGTGCCACCGCGACAGATTCCTACGAGCAGTACTTC. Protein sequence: CATATDSYEQYF.

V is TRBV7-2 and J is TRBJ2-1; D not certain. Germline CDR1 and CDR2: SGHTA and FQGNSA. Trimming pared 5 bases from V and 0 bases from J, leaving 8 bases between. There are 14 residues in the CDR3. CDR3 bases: TGTGCCAGCAGCCGAGATACCTCCTACAATGAGCAGTTCTTC. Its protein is CASSRDTSYNEQFF. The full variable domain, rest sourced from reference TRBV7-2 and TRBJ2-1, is GAGVSQSPSNKVTEKGKDVELRCDPISGHTALYWYRQSLGQGLEFLIYFQGNSAPDKSGLPSDRFSAERTGGSVSTLTIQRTQQEDSAVYLCASSRDTSYNEQFFGPGTRLTVL.

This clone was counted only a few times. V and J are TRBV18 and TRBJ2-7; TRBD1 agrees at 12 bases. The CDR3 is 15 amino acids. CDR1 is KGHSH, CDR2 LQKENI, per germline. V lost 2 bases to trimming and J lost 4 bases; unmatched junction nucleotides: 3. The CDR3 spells CASSPGTGGGYEQYF. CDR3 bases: TGTGCCAGCTCACCAGGGACAGGGGGCGGGTACGAGCAGTACTTC.

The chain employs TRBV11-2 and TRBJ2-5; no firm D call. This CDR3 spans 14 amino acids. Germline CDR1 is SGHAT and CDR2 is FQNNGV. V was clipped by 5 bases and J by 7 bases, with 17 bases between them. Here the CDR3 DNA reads TGTGCCAGCAGCCCGGGTGCGGCCCATATGACCCAGTACTTC. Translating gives CASSPGAAHMTQYF.

CDR3 coding DNA: TGTGCCAGCAGCTTTGCGGGGAATTCACCCCTCCACTTT. It encodes CASSFAGNSPLHF. The chain uses TRBV7-9 and TRBJ1-6; D call uncertain. Germline V CDR1 and CDR2: SEHNR, FQNEAQ (reference sequence). This CDR3 is 13 amino acids long. Trimming removed 3 bases at V and 7 bases at J, with 7 bases between.

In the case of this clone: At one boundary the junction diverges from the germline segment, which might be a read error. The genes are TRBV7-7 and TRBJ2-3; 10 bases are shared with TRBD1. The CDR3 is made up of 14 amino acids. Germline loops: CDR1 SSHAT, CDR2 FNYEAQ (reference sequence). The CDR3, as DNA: TGTGCTAGCAGCTCGGGACAGGGGACAGATACGCAGTATTTT. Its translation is CASSSGQGTDTQYF.

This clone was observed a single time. The CDR3 region has the DNA TGTGCCAGCATGCCGGGAGGCTCCTACAATGAGCAGTTCTTC. Amino acid sequence: CASMPGGSYNEQFF. This chain joins TRBV28 and TRBJ2-1, with 7 bases aligning to TRBD2. V was clipped by 7 bases and J by 0 bases; unmatched bases: 3. The length of the CDR3 is 14 residues. Germline assignment: CDR1 MDHEN and CDR2 SYDVKM.

CDR3 DNA sequence: TGTGCCAGCAGCCCCGAAAGGACAGGTTCTAGCACAGATACGCAGTATTTT. This codes for CASSPERTGSSTDTQYF. The V and J genes are TRBV9 and TRBJ2-3; 7 bases align to TRBD1. Germline trimming cut 4 bases from V and 0 bases from J; bases unmatched to any gene: 11. The CDR3 totals 17 residues. The germline V gene has CDR1 SGDLS and CDR2 YYNGEE. Drawing the rest from reference TRBV9 and TRBJ2-3, the complete variable domain is DSGVTQTPKHLITATGQRVTLRCSPRSGDLSVYWYQQSLDQGLQFLIQYYNGEERAKGNILERFSAQQFPDLHSELNLSSLELGDSALYFCASSPERTGSSTDTQYFGPGTRLTVL.

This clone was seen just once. The CDR3 coding sequence is TGTGCCAGCAGACAACACCTACAGGGGGCGGGCTATGGCTACACCTTC. Amino acid sequence: CASRQHLQGAGYGYTF. The chain is built from TRBV6-6 and TRBJ1-2; 9 bases fit TRBD1. Germline CDR1 MNHNY, CDR2 SVGAGI (reference sequence). The CDR3 is 16 residues long. Trimming at V came to 6 bases and at J to 4 bases, leaving 12 bases not matched to a gene.

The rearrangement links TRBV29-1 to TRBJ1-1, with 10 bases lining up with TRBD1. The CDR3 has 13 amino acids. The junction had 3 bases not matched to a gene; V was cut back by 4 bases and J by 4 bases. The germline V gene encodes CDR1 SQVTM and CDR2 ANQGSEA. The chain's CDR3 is CSVGGQGFTEAFF. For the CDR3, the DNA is TGCAGCGTTGGGGGACAGGGGTTCACTGAAGCTTTCTTT.

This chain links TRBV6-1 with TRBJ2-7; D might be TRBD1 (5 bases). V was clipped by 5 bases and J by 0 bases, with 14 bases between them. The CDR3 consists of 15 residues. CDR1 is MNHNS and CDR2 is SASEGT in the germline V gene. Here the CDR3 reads CASSPGFGLSYEQYF. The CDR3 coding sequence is TGTGCCAGCAGTCCAGGGTTTGGCCTCTCCTACGAGCAGTACTTC.

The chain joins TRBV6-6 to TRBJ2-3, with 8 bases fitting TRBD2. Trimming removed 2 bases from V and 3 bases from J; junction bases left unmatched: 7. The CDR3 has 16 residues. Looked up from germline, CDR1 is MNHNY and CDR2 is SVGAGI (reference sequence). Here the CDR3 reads CASSYIAGGGTDTQYF. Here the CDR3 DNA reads TGTGCCAGCAGTTACATCGCGGGAGGAGGGACAGATACGCAGTATTTT.

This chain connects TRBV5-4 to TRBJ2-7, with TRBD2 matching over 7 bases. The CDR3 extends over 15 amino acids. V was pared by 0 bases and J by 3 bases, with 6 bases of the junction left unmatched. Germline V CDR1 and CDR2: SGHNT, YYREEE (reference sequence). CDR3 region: CASSLELAKGYEQYF. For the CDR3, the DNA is TGTGCCAGCAGCTTGGAACTAGCGAAAGGCTACGAGCAGTACTTC.

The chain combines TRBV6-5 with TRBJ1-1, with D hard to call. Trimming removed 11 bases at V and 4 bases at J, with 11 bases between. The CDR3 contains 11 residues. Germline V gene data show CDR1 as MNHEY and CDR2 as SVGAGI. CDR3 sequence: CAVHGGTEAFF. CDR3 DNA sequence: TGTGCCGTTCACGGAGGCACTGAAGCTTTCTTT.

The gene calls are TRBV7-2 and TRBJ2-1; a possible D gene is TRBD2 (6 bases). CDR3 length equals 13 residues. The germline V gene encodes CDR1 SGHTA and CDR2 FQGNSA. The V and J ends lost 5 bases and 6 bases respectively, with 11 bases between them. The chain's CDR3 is CASSKAGGNEQFF. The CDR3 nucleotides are TGTGCCAGCAGCAAAGCGGGTGGCAATGAGCAGTTCTTC. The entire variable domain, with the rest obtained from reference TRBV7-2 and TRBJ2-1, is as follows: GAGVSQSPSNKVTEKGKDVELRCDPISGHTALYWYRQSLGQGLEFLIYFQGNSAPDKSGLPSDRFSAERTGGSVSTLTIQRTQQEDSAVYLCASSKAGGNEQFFGPGTRLTVL.

This CDR3 is CASSFGQGLVNEQFF. The CDR3 bases are TGTGCCAGCAGCTTTGGCCAGGGCTTGGTCAATGAGCAGTTCTTC. This sequence joins TRBV11-3 and TRBJ2-1, with D possibly being TRBD1 (5 bases). This CDR3 has 15 residues. The germline V gene encodes CDR1 SGHNT and CDR2 YENEEA. V lost 3 bases to trimming and J lost 6 bases, with 15 bases between them.

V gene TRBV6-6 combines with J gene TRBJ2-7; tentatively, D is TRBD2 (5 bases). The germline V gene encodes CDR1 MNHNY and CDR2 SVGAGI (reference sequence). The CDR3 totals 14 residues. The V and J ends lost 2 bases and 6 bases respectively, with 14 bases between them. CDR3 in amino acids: CASSYGLRGGEQYF. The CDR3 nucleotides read TGTGCCAGCAGTTACGGGCTTCGGGGTGGCGAGCAGTACTTC.

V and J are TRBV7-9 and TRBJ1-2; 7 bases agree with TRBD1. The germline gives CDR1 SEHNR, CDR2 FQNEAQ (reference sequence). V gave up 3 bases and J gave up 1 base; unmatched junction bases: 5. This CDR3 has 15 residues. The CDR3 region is CASSFGTVINYGYTF. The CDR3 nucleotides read TGTGCCAGCAGCTTCGGGACAGTCATTAACTATGGCTACACCTTC.

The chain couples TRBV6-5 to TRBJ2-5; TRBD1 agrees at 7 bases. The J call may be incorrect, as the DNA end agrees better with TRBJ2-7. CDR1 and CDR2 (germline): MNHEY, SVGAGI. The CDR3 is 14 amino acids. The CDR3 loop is CASSSRDRHYEQYF. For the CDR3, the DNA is TGTGCCAGCAGTTCCCGGGACAGACACTACGAGCAGTACTTC.

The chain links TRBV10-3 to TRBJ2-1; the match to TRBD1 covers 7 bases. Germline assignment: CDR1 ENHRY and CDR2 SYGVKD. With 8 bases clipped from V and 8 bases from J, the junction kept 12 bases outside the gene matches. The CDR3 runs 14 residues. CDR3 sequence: CAIGRDSLYDEQFF. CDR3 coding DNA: TGTGCCATCGGTCGGGACAGCCTTTACGATGAGCAGTTCTTC.

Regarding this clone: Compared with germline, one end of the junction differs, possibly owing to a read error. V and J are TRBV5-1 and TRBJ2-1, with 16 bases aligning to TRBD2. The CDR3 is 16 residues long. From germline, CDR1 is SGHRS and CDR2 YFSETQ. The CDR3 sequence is CASSSMRPGLAGGEVF. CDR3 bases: TGCGCCAGCAGCTCCATGCGTCCGGGACTAGCGGGGGGGGAGGTCTTC.

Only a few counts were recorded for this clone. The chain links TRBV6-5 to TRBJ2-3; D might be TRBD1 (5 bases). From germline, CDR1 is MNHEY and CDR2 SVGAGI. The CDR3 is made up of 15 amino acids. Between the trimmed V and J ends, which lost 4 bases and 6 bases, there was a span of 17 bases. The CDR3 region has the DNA TGTGCCAGCAGTTTGGGTCAGGGATTTTTGGATACGCAGTATTTT. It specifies CASSLGQGFLDTQYF.